The clone carrying this T cell receptor beta chain has a single count. Its target is unknown. The CDR3 extends over 20 amino acids. The germline CDR1 and CDR2 sequences are LGHNA and YSLEER. J gave up 0 bases and V 4 bases, and 10 bases lay outside the gene matches. The data were obtained in a study of cytomegalovirus exposure and HLA in healthy donors. General observations from the study: The tendency of first-cohort TCR clusters to co-occur in the 120 or so validation repertoires was the finding of a later analysis. In vitro checks showed that a few CMV-associated chains really do target CMV antigens. Researchers catalogued about 160 TCR beta chains as cytomegalovirus-associated.

The table came from immunoSEQ multiplex PCR; TCRdb's copy has only in-frame clones and leaves some out. The data contain approximately 65,000 clones, over 90% of them seen just once; the ten biggest clones take up about 4.5%. This TCR was sampled from a young woman in good health and CMV-seropositive. The source material was PBMCs. The rearrangement joins TRBV4-3 to TRBJ2-1, with TRBD2 matching 15 bases. The CDR3 coding sequence is TGCGCCAGCAGCCCCCAGGGACTAGCGGGAGGCATGAGCTCCTACAATGAGCAGTTCTTC. This gives the protein CASSPQGLAGGMSSYNEQFF.